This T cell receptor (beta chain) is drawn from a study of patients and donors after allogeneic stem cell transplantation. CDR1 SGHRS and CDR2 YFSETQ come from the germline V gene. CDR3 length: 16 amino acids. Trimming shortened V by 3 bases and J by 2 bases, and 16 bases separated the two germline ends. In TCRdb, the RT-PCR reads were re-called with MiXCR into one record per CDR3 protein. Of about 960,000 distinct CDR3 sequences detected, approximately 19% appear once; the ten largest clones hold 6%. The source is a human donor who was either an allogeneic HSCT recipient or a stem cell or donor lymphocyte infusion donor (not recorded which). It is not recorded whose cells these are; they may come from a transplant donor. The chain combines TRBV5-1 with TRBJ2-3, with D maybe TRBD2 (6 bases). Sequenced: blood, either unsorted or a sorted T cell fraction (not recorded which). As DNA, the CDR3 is TGCGCCAGCAGCTCCCCAGGAGGGCGGGCCACAGATACGCAGTATTTT. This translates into CASSSPGGRATDTQYF.